These T cell receptor beta chains were read from a single sample in a study of T cell repertoires in cytomegalovirus infection. TCRdb reprocessed the reads via MiXCR and lists one record per CDR3 protein. Among a few hundred thousand distinct CDR3 sequences, roughly 25% were seen once, and the ten largest hold less than 15%. Their antigens remain unidentified. The material sequenced was cultured PBMCs, taken from culture after CMV antigen stimulation. Receptor source: a human donor in good health (CMV status not recorded). Some clones in this sample may be carry-over from other donors' samples. Both conserved end residues are part of each CDR3. A D gene is named only where the DNA matches it firmly. For some rows the clone size is stated as once, few or many, or as a class when expanded; others skip it.

TRBJ2-1 | TRBV5-6 | NA | many | CASSLTGQSYNEQFF | TGTGCCAGCAGCTTAACAGGGCAGTCCTACAATGAGCAGTTCTTC
TRBJ2-2 | TRBV4-2 | NA | few | CASSQEVGSSTGELFF | TGTGCCAGCAGCCAAGAAGTTGGGTCCAGCACCGGGGAGCTGTTTTTT
TRBJ1-5 | TRBV12-3/TRBV12-4 | NA | few | CASSPRYGGQPQHF | TGTGCCAGCAGCCCCCGGTACGGAGGGCAGCCCCAGCATTTT
TRBJ2-1 | TRBV19 | TRBD2 | NA | CASNLVGLAGEVNEQFF | TGTGCCAGTAATCTCGTAGGACTAGCGGGAGAGGTCAATGAGCAGTTCTTC
TRBJ2-4 | TRBV9 | TRBD2 | NA | CASSVGSGSGRAVDIQYF | TGTGCCAGCAGCGTGGGGTCGGGTAGCGGGAGGGCCGTAGACATTCAGTACTTC
TRBJ2-1 | TRBV18 | TRBD2 | NA | CASSPRSSGSGYNEQFF | TGTGCCAGCTCACCAAGGTCTAGCGGGAGTGGGTACAATGAGCAGTTCTTC
TRBJ2-7 | TRBV7-2 | NA | many | CASSRAGSVYEQYF | TGTGCCAGCAGCCGAGCAGGGTCGGTCTACGAGCAGTACTTC
TRBJ2-1 | TRBV23-1 | TRBD2 | NA | CASSQSLRLAGGQSSYNEQFF | TGCGCCAGCAGTCAATCTTTACGGCTAGCGGGAGGCCAGAGCTCCTACAATGAGCAGTTCTTC
TRBJ2-3 | TRBV6-1 | NA | NA | CASSEVTGTRGF | TGTGCCAGCAGTGAAGTAACCGGGACCAGGGGTTTT
TRBJ2-3 | TRBV7-2 | NA | NA | CASSPTRGRDTQYF | TGTGCCAGCAGCCCTACCAGGGGCCGGGATACGCAGTATTTT
TRBJ2-5 | TRBV6-5 | NA | once | CASSPGQRGETQYF | TGTGCCAGCAGCCCGGGACAGCGGGGAGAGACCCAGTACTTC
TRBJ1-2 | TRBV5-4 | NA | NA | CASSQPPAEGYTF | TGTGCCAGCAGCCAACCCCCAGCGGAAGGCTACACCTTC
TRBJ2-3 | TRBV6-5 | TRBD2 | NA | CASSSGTSIDTQYF | TGTGCCAGCTCCTCCGGGACTAGTATAGATACGCAGTATTTT
TRBJ2-1 | TRBV7-9 | TRBD2 | NA | CASSSGTTSEQFF | TGTGCCAGCAGCTCCGGGACTACCTCAGAGCAGTTCTTC
TRBJ1-1 | TRBV29-1 | NA | few | CSVRTAEAFF | TGCAGCGTCAGAACCGCTGAAGCTTTCTTT
TRBJ2-7 | TRBV7-6 | TRBD2 | few | CASSAGVRELSYEQYF | TGTGCCAGCAGCGCCGGGGTGCGGGAGTTATCCTACGAGCAGTACTTC
TRBJ1-5 | TRBV7-9 | NA | few | CASSFLLRDANQPQHF | TGTGCCAGCAGCTTCTTACTCCGGGACGCCAATCAGCCCCAGCATTTT
TRBJ2-7 | TRBV7-8 | TRBD1 | NA | CASSFNRDREFYEQYF | TGTGCCAGCAGCTTTAACCGGGACAGGGAATTCTACGAGCAGTACTTC
TRBJ2-1 | TRBV14 | TRBD1 | few | CASSQIQGGPYNEQFF | TGTGCCAGCAGCCAGATACAGGGGGGTCCCTACAATGAGCAGTTCTTC
TRBJ2-7 | TRBV4-3 | TRBD1 | few | CASSQDPRGTGSYEQYF | TGCGCCAGCAGCCAAGACCCCCGCGGGACAGGGTCATACGAGCAGTACTTC
TRBJ1-2 | TRBV5-6 | TRBD1 | NA | CASSSDRGSYGYTF | TGTGCCAGCAGCTCGGACAGGGGGAGTTATGGCTACACCTTC
TRBJ2-3 | TRBV30 | TRBD1 | NA | CAWSRDSADTQYF | TGTGCCTGGAGTAGGGACAGTGCGGATACGCAGTATTTT
TRBJ1-1 | TRBV30 | TRBD1 | NA | CAWNRQGRTEAFF | TGTGCCTGGAACCGACAGGGCCGGACTGAAGCTTTCTTT
TRBJ2-4 | TRBV7-9 | NA | NA | CASSLALGAVAKNIQYF | TGTGCCAGCAGCTTAGCTCTGGGGGCAGTCGCCAAAAACATTCAGTACTTC
TRBJ2-3 | TRBV20-1 | TRBD2 | NA | CSARPLVAGGPGTDTQYF | TGCAGTGCTAGACCTCTGGTAGCGGGAGGGCCGGGCACAGATACGCAGTATTTT
TRBJ1-2 | TRBV5-1 | TRBD1 | NA | CASSLSRTGKGYTF | TGCGCCAGCAGCTTGTCCCGGACAGGGAAAGGCTACACCTTC
TRBJ2-1 | TRBV7-9 | TRBD1 | NA | CASSPPGQGGNEQFF | TGTGCCAGCAGCCCCCCGGGACAGGGAGGAAATGAGCAGTTCTTC
TRBJ1-6 | TRBV25-1 | NA | many | CASSLGSDRVRSPLHF | TGTGCCAGCAGTCTTGGATCCGACCGGGTGCGATCACCCCTCCACTTT
TRBJ2-5 | TRBV25-1 | TRBD1 | few | CASSSITYRGRETQYF | TGTGCCAGCAGCTCAATTACTTACAGGGGGCGAGAGACCCAGTACTTC
TRBJ1-1 | TRBV11-3 | NA | few | CASSPQMTKEAFF | TGTGCCAGCAGCCCACAGATGACAAAGGAAGCTTTCTTT
TRBJ2-5 | TRBV5-6 | TRBD1 | NA | CASSSWTGGGETQYF | TGTGCCAGCAGCAGCTGGACAGGGGGCGGGGAGACCCAGTACTTC
TRBJ2-6 | TRBV19 | NA | few | CASSIPTRVGANVLTF | TGTGCCAGTAGTATTCCCACTAGGGTCGGGGCCAACGTCCTGACTTTC
TRBJ1-5 | TRBV4-1 | NA | few | CASSQDWGVDQPQHF | TGCGCCAGCAGCCAAGATTGGGGGGTTGATCAGCCCCAGCATTTT
TRBJ2-3 | TRBV6-6 | TRBD2 | few | CASSPRDYTDTQYF | TGTGCCAGCAGTCCCCGGGACTACACAGATACGCAGTATTTT
TRBJ1-2 | TRBV24-1 | NA | few | CATSETVNYGYTF | TGTGCCACCAGTGAGACGGTTAACTATGGCTACACCTTC
TRBJ1-3 | TRBV19 | NA | few | CASTFSGNTIYF | TGTGCCAGTACGTTCTCTGGAAACACCATATATTTT
TRBJ1-2 | TRBV4-2 | NA | NA | CASSQDRRSYGYTF | TGTGCCAGCAGCCAAGATCGACGGAGCTATGGCTACACCTTC
TRBJ2-1 | TRBV28 | NA | NA | CASIGWREDEQFF | TGTGCCAGCATAGGGTGGCGGGAAGATGAGCAGTTCTTC
TRBJ2-7 | TRBV7-2 | NA | many | CASSPFGRSYEQYF | TGTGCCAGCAGCCCGTTTGGCCGATCCTACGAGCAGTACTTC
TRBJ2-2 | TRBV6-2/TRBV6-3 | TRBD1 | few | CASSTGQGVTGELFF | TGTGCCAGCAGCACGGGACAGGGAGTTACCGGGGAGCTGTTTTTT
TRBJ1-3 | TRBV9 | NA | NA | CASSPRPGSGNTIYF | TGTGCCAGCAGCCCCCGCCCCGGGTCCGGAAACACCATATATTTT
TRBJ2-1 | TRBV5-1 | NA | many | CASSPDPTRREQFF | TGCGCCAGCAGCCCGGACCCGACCCGGCGTGAGCAGTTCTTC
TRBJ2-1 | TRBV20-1 | TRBD2 | NA | CSARDLTGLAGEGEQFF | TGCAGTGCTAGAGACTTAACGGGACTAGCGGGAGAAGGTGAGCAGTTCTTC
TRBJ1-4 | TRBV7-2 | NA | many | CASSPKQGNNEKLFF | TGTGCCAGCAGCCCCAAACAGGGCAATAATGAAAAACTGTTTTTT
TRBJ2-1 | TRBV6-1 | TRBD2 | NA | CASSPREGRYNEQFF | TGTGCCAGCAGTCCCCGGGAGGGCCGCTACAATGAGCAGTTCTTC
TRBJ1-2 | TRBV29-1 | TRBD1 | few | CSVDPSGTDEMFYGYTF | TGCAGCGTTGACCCCTCCGGGACAGATGAAATGTTTTATGGCTACACCTTC
TRBJ2-2 | TRBV19 | NA | few | CASSMRGPGELFF | TGTGCCAGTAGTATGCGGGGACCCGGGGAGCTGTTTTTT
TRBJ1-2 | TRBV5-4 | NA | many | CASSSVGMPYGYTF | TGTGCCAGCAGCTCGGTAGGGATGCCTTATGGCTACACCTTC